This T cell receptor (beta chain) emerged from a study of cytotoxic CD8 clonotypes in ibrutinib-treated CLL. Study in general: The authors obtained response samples at a median of roughly twelve months of treatment, range 6 to 36.

Cryopreserved PBMCs supplied about 2 micrograms of genomic DNA for TCR beta libraries. Only in-frame clones appear in the TCRdb table, and some are missing; sequencing was by immunoSEQ multiplex PCR. This table holds about 130,000 clones, roughly 83% found once. V lost 5 bases, J lost 0 bases, and 10 bases lay in between. CDR1 MNHEY and CDR2 SVGAGI come from the germline V gene. The CDR3 runs to 14 residues. As concerns this clone: The target antigen is unknown.

Study findings and constraints: Baseline-level clonality went beyond age-matched healthy donors and moved in step with circulating CD8+ T-cell counts. Clonality rose at ibrutinib response and fell back toward baseline at progression.

This receptor was identified in a human donor with chronic lymphocytic leukemia. The material sequenced was PBMCs, taken after 12 months of ibrutinib treatment. The V and J genes are TRBV6-5 and TRBJ2-5, with D perhaps TRBD1 or TRBD2 (6 bases each). The CDR3 bases are TGTGCCAGCAGTACCGGGGGCTACCAAGAGACCCAGTACTTC. Its translation is CASSTGGYQETQYF.